The clone carrying this T cell receptor (beta chain) was counted ten times or more. TCR beta CDR3 sequences were amplified from RNA transcripts. The HTBI primer set was used in a first-round RT-PCR of the TCR CDR3. In TCRdb, the multiplex PCR reads were re-called with MiXCR into one record per CDR3 protein. This repertoire shows some 560,000 distinct CDR3 sequences, 15% to 18% found once; its top ten account for under 7.5%. This record belongs to a study of T cells in Graves' hyperthyroidism and ophthalmopathy. There are 12 residues in the CDR3. V lost 1 base to trimming and J lost 1 base, with 5 bases between them. Germline lookup yields CDR1 GTSNPN and CDR2 SVGIG (reference sequence).

The genes are TRBV30 and TRBJ2-7, with unresolved D. The origin of this receptor is a woman in her twenties or thirties with Graves' hyperthyroidism. Sample: blood. The CDR3 sequence: CAWSDSSYEQYF. The CDR3 nucleotides read TGTGCCTGGAGTGACAGTTCCTACGAGCAGTACTTC.